Each of the 25 T cell receptor beta chains below was sequenced from the same sample in a study of naive and memory T cell subsets. The antigens these receptors bind are not known. Both TRBC1 and TRBC2 were covered by a beta constant-region primer of two equimolar oligonucleotides. Ligated cDNA was amplified by four rounds of PCR with nested alpha and beta constant-region primers and SP2. MiXCR, applied by TCRdb to the UMI-ligation and nested PCR reads, yields one record per CDR3 protein. The table records over 80,000 distinct CDR3 sequences, around 11% of them present only once. Findings and limits, study-wide: A few larger clonotypes appeared in naive repertoires, especially CD8, possibly memory cells re-expressing CD45RA.

The sample consisted of naive CD4+ T cells from blood. These receptors were obtained from a human donor in good health.

The chain couples TRBV5-6 to TRBJ1-2, with 9 bases fitting TRBD1. The ends lost 4 bases at V and 5 bases at J; junction bases unmatched: 6. Germline CDR1 reads SGHDT; CDR2 reads YYEEEE. The CDR3 runs to 14 residues. This chain's CDR3 is CASSRIGQGYGYTF. The CDR3 DNA reads as TGTGCCAGCAGCAGAATAGGACAGGGGTATGGCTACACCTTC.

The CDR3 sequence is CASSLAGATEAFF. CDR3 nucleotides: TGTGCCAGCAGCTTAGCCGGGGCGACTGAAGCTTTCTTT. The chain combines TRBV7-9 with TRBJ1-1; maybe TRBD1 (5 bases). Per the germline V gene, CDR1 is SEHNR and CDR2 is FQNEAQ (reference sequence). The CDR3 runs to 13 residues. Trimming shortened V by 0 bases and J by 5 bases, and 7 bases separated the two germline ends.

This clonotype was counted between two and nine times. This chain joins TRBV12-3 or TRBV12-4 and TRBJ1-5; D is uncertain. Trimming removed 3 bases at V and 4 bases at J, with 7 bases between. The CDR3 is made up of 13 amino acids. The CDR3 region has the DNA TGTGCCAGCAGTTTTGCAGAGAATCAGCCCCAGCATTTT. Translation gives CASSFAENQPQHF.

This clonotype was observed many times. The chain is built from TRBV7-9 and TRBJ2-2; the D is unclear. CDR3 size: 11 residues. Germline values: CDR1 SEHNR, CDR2 FQNEAQ (reference sequence). With 3 bases removed from V and 5 bases from J, the gap between germline ends came to 1 base. CDR3: CASSLTGELFF. The CDR3, as DNA: TGTGCCAGCAGCTTGACCGGGGAGCTGTTTTTT.

The chain uses TRBV29-1 and TRBJ2-5; no reliable D call. Germline V gives CDR1 SQVTM, CDR2 ANQGSEA. This CDR3 comprises 14 residues. Between the trimmed V and J ends, which lost 3 bases and 0 bases, there was a span of 11 bases. The CDR3 nucleotides read TGCAGCGTTGAGGTGGCTTCGTACCAAGAGACCCAGTACTTC. Its protein product is CSVEVASYQETQYF.

Only one count was recorded for this clonotype. V gene TRBV6-5 combines with J gene TRBJ1-6, with D unresolved. Germline loops: CDR1 MNHEY, CDR2 SVGAGI. The CDR3 runs 14 residues. Trimming took off 5 bases at V and 4 bases at J, with 9 bases between the two ends. The CDR3 bases are TGTGCCAGCAGTACCCCGGGGTATAATTCACCCCTCCACTTT. It translates to CASSTPGYNSPLHF.

This clonotype was seen repeatedly, ten times or more. CDR3 sequence reads: CASRKTSSNEQFF. The DNA for the CDR3 is TGTGCCAGCAGAAAGACTAGTTCCAATGAGCAGTTCTTC. The chain uses TRBV7-2 and TRBJ2-1; maybe TRBD2 (6 bases). This CDR3 has 13 amino acids. V was cut by 6 bases and J by 6 bases, with 12 bases left in between. Germline CDR1 and CDR2: SGHTA and FQGNSA. Supplemented by reference TRBV7-2 and TRBJ2-1, the full variable domain reads GAGVSQSPSNKVTEKGKDVELRCDPISGHTALYWYRQSLGQGLEFLIYFQGNSAPDKSGLPSDRFSAERTGGSVSTLTIQRTQQEDSAVYLCASRKTSSNEQFFGPGTRLTVL.

There are a few counts of this clonotype. The chain employs TRBV28 and TRBJ2-3; 8 bases fit TRBD1. V dropped 3 bases and J dropped 4; count of bases not matched to a gene: 3. This CDR3 has 14 amino acids. Germline V gene lookup returns CDR1 MDHEN and CDR2 SYDVKM. The CDR3 DNA reads TGTGCCAGCAGTTTGACAGGGGAAGCAGATACGCAGTATTTT. It codes for CASSLTGEADTQYF. The full variable domain, in which reference TRBV28 and TRBJ2-3 provide the parts outside the CDR3, is DVKVTQSSRYLVKRTGEKVFLECVQDMDHENMFWYRQDPGLGLRLIYFSYDVKMKEKGDIPEGYSVSREKKERFSLILESASTNQTSMYLCASSLTGEADTQYFGPGTRLTVL.

The gene calls are TRBV7-9 and TRBJ1-1, with D unclear. The ends were cut back, 5 bases at V and 7 bases at J, with 8 bases in the middle. The germline CDR1 and CDR2 sequences are SEHNR and FQNEAQ (reference sequence). The CDR3 consists of 11 residues. CDR3 nucleotides: TGTGCCAGCAGCCAAATTTATGAAGCTTTCTTT. Its protein is CASSQIYEAFF.

This chain links TRBV5-5 with TRBJ2-3, with 13 bases that match TRBD2. The junction had 4 bases not matched to a gene; V was cut back by 3 bases and J by 3 bases. In germline, CDR1 is SGHKS, CDR2 YYEKEE (reference sequence). There are 16 residues in the CDR3. CDR3 sequence: CASSYGGLAGTDTQYF. CDR3 in DNA: TGTGCCAGCAGCTACGGGGGACTAGCGGGGACAGATACGCAGTATTTT.

The V and J genes are TRBV19 and TRBJ1-1; 8 bases align to TRBD1. There are 14 residues in the CDR3. Germline lookup yields CDR1 LNHDA and CDR2 SQIVND (reference sequence). J gave up 8 bases and V 8 bases, and 13 bases lay outside the gene matches. The DNA of the CDR3 is TGTGCCAGTTATACACCCGGGACAGGCGACGAAGCTTTCTTT. Protein: CASYTPGTGDEAFF.

This clonotype was seen at least ten times. The chain combines TRBV29-1 with TRBJ1-4, with a weak D call TRBD1 (5 bases). The germline CDR1 and CDR2 sequences are SQVTM and ANQGSEA. V lost 0 bases and J lost 3, with 14 bases in between. The CDR3 contains 16 residues. The CDR3 coding sequence is TGCAGCGTTGAAGATCTACCCGGGGCCGCTAATGAAAAACTGTTTTTT. This encodes CSVEDLPGAANEKLFF.

This clonotype occurred many times. The chain uses TRBV6-2 or TRBV6-3 and TRBJ1-1; D gene ambiguous. CDR3 length: 13 residues. CDR1 is MNHEY, CDR2 SVGEGT, per germline. V dropped 0 bases and J dropped 3 bases, with 5 bases sitting between them. The DNA of the CDR3 is TGTGCCAGCAGTTACTCCGATTACACTGAAGCTTTCTTT. Translated: CASSYSDYTEAFF.

The gene calls are TRBV14 and TRBJ2-6; tentatively, D is TRBD2 (5 bases). The CDR3 sequence is 12 residues long. Germline V gives CDR1 SGHDN, CDR2 FVKESK. The CDR3 spells CACGPGANVLTF. Here the CDR3 DNA reads TGTGCGTGCGGGCCTGGGGCCAACGTCCTGACTTTC.

The V gene is TRBV12-3 or TRBV12-4, the J gene TRBJ2-1; 9 bases align to TRBD2. This CDR3 contains 15 residues. Trimming cost V 4 bases and J 15 bases; bases outside gene matches: 16. The CDR3 region has the DNA TGTGCCAGCAGTTCCCCCGGCGGTAGCGGGAGTCCTCCGTTCTTC. Translating gives CASSSPGGSGSPPFF.

This chain joins TRBV6-2 or TRBV6-3 and TRBJ2-2; 7 bases line up with TRBD2. Germline-derived CDR1 and CDR2 are MNHEY and SVGEGT. The junction had 4 bases not matched to a gene; V was cut back by 5 bases and J by 7 bases. This CDR3 is built from 13 residues. DNA for the CDR3: TGTGCCAGCAGTCCCAGGGACTACGGGGAGCTGTTTTTT. This gives the protein CASSPRDYGELFF.

This clonotype was seen only a few times. V gene TRBV4-3 combines with J gene TRBJ1-2; D ambiguous. Germline CDR1 LGHNA, CDR2 YSLEER. The CDR3 totals 14 residues. The V and J ends lost 0 bases and 4 bases respectively, with 9 bases between them. The CDR3 reads CASSQDGRPYGYTF. CDR3 coding DNA: TGCGCCAGCAGCCAAGATGGGAGGCCCTATGGCTACACCTTC.

The chain combines TRBV20-1 with TRBJ1-2; tentative D call: TRBD1 (5 bases). Germline values: CDR1 DFQATT, CDR2 SNEGSKA (reference sequence). The CDR3 is 12 residues long. The ends were cut back, 1 base at V and 8 bases at J, with 11 bases in the middle. CDR3 DNA sequence: TGCAGTGCTAGAGTGACGGGGGGAGGCTACACCTTC. It yields the protein CSARVTGGGYTF.

The chain couples TRBV19 to TRBJ1-2; TRBD1 aligns across 8 bases. CDR3 length: 17 residues. V shed 7 bases and J 3 bases; nucleotides not matched to a gene: 16. CDR1 and CDR2 from the germline V gene are LNHDA and SQIVND (reference sequence). CDR3 protein: CASNGLGTGGIHYGYTF. The CDR3 DNA reads TGTGCCAGTAACGGGTTGGGGACAGGAGGGATCCACTATGGCTACACCTTC.

This clonotype turned up a few times. V usage is TRBV19 and J usage is TRBJ2-2, with D unclear. There are 13 residues in the CDR3. CDR1 is LNHDA and CDR2 is SQIVND in the germline V gene (reference sequence). Trimming took 2 bases from V and 4 from J, leaving 5 bases between them. The CDR3 region is CASSIKGTGELFF. DNA of the CDR3: TGTGCCAGTAGTATAAAAGGCACCGGGGAGCTGTTTTTT.

The J gene is TRBJ1-3, the V gene TRBV12-3 or TRBV12-4; 7 positions match TRBD1. Germline trimming cut 6 bases from V and 1 base from J; bases unmatched to any gene: 3. The CDR3 length is 14 residues. CDR3 sequence: CASRGQSSGNTIYF. DNA of the CDR3: TGTGCCAGCAGGGGACAGTCTTCTGGAAACACCATATATTTT.

This clonotype was detected a few times. This rearrangement joins TRBV29-1 to TRBJ2-7, with TRBD1 matching over 10 bases. V trimming: 5 bases; J trimming: 6 bases; junction bases outside the gene matches: 7. The germline V gene encodes CDR1 SQVTM and CDR2 ANQGSEA. The CDR3 length is 13 residues. The CDR3 spells CSVRGQGGSEQYF. The CDR3, as DNA: TGCAGCGTTCGAGGACAGGGGGGTAGCGAGCAGTACTTC.

J is TRBJ1-4 and V is TRBV4-2; no clear D. From germline, CDR1 is LGHNA and CDR2 YNFKEQ. V was clipped by 0 bases and J by 7 bases, with 18 bases between them. CDR3 length: 17 residues. The CDR3 protein is CASSQERRSTIGEKLFF. CDR3 nucleotides: TGTGCCAGCAGCCAAGAGAGGCGGAGTACAATCGGTGAAAAACTGTTTTTT.

This sequence joins TRBV6-2 or TRBV6-3 and TRBJ2-1; 7 bases are a match to TRBD1. Germline V gene data show CDR1 as MNHEY and CDR2 as SVGEGT. The CDR3 sequence is 16 residues long. Unmatched junction bases numbered 4, after V lost 2 bases and J lost 0 bases. CDR3 sequence reads: CASSYRDSSSYNEQFF. DNA for the CDR3: TGTGCCAGCAGTTACCGGGACAGTAGCTCCTACAATGAGCAGTTCTTC.

This chain's CDR3 is CASLSFRRSGSSYNEQFF. In nucleotides, the CDR3 is TGTGCCAGCTTATCGTTCCGGAGGTCCGGAAGCTCCTACAATGAGCAGTTCTTC. The rearrangement uses TRBV6-2 or TRBV6-3 and TRBJ2-1, with TRBD2 as a possible D gene (5 bases). The CDR3 is 18 residues long. CDR1 and CDR2 (germline): MNHEY, SVGEGT. The germline V and J ends were trimmed by 8 bases and 0 bases, with 23 bases remaining between them.